What follows describes a single T cell receptor (beta chain). This record comes from a study of blood T cell repertoires in COVID-19. As for the study in general: Material from acute and convalescent COVID-19 was sourced from the United States, Italy and Spain. Sample material is recorded as cDNA or gDNA derived from T cells, B-cell-depleted T cells, or PBMCs.

As handled by the study authors: Reference gene primer amplification gave estimated nucleated cell counts. Generated by immunoSEQ multiplex PCR, the TCRdb table keeps only in-frame clones and is missing some. That table supplies the V and J calls and clone size; D and trimming were determined from the DNA. This table has approximately 13,000 clones, 88% appearing once. The germline V and J ends were trimmed by 3 bases and 2 bases, with 7 bases remaining between them. This CDR3 is 14 amino acids long. CDR1 SGHTA and CDR2 FQGNSA come from the germline V gene. This chain links TRBV7-2 with TRBJ2-2; weak D call: TRBD1 (5 bases). The sequence was obtained from a human donor in a cohort sampled during active COVID-19. The sample was peripheral blood. CDR3 sequence: CASSFGHNTGELFF. In DNA, the CDR3 is TGTGCCAGCAGCTTCGGACATAACACCGGGGAGCTGTTTTTT.